Listed below are T cell receptor beta chains from one sample, sequenced in a study of T cell responses to AZD1222 COVID-19 vaccine. Sequenced by immunoSEQ multiplex PCR; TCRdb stores in-frame clones only, minus some. The table shows some 100,000 clones, with 70% to 90% occurring only once. The source was peripheral blood, collected on day 0 of AZD1222 vaccination. Source of these receptors: an adult in good health. The CDR3 runs from the conserved cysteine through the conserved F or W. A D gene is named only where the DNA matches it firmly. The listing skips clone size in some rows; elsewhere it reads once, few, many or a size class.

>-|-|TRBV7-2|TRBJ1-4
CASSLFGRDEKLFF
TGTGCCAGCAGCCTTTTTGGACGGGATGAAAAACTGTTTTTT
>-|TRBD2|TRBV5-1|TRBJ2-1
CASSLGGLAGNNEQFF
TGCGCCAGCAGCTTGGGGGGACTAGCGGGGAACAATGAGCAGTTCTTC
>-|-|TRBV29-1|TRBJ1-1
CSVGDPLKDTEAFF
TGCAGCGTGGGTGACCCCTTGAAGGACACTGAAGCTTTCTTT
>-|-|TRBV12-3/TRBV12-4|TRBJ1-3
CASSQGGNTIYF
TGTGCCAGCAGTCAGGGTGGAAACACCATATATTTT
>once|TRBD2|TRBV19|TRBJ2-2
CASFGLAGGPADRGGTGELFF
TGTGCCAGTTTCGGACTAGCGGGAGGGCCGGCGGATAGGGGGGGAACCGGGGAGCTGTTTTTT
>-|TRBD1|TRBV4-1|TRBJ1-5
CASSQADRDSQPQHF
TGCGCCAGCAGCCAGGCGGACAGGGATTCCCAGCCCCAGCATTTT
>few|-|TRBV5-4|TRBJ2-1
CASSYRSGRSYNEQFF
TGTGCCAGCAGCTATCGGTCAGGTCGCTCCTACAATGAGCAGTTCTTC
>-|-|TRBV19|TRBJ1-2
CASSPRVDRANYGYTF
TGTGCCAGTAGTCCCCGAGTAGACAGAGCAAACTATGGCTACACCTTC
>few|-|TRBV10-1|TRBJ2-7
CASSAGYSYEQYF
TGCGCCAGCAGTGCAGGGTACTCCTACGAGCAGTACTTC
>-|TRBD2|TRBV5-6|TRBJ2-1
CASSPTTSGGAYEQFF
TGTGCCAGCAGCCCGACAACTAGCGGGGGGGCCTATGAGCAGTTCTTC